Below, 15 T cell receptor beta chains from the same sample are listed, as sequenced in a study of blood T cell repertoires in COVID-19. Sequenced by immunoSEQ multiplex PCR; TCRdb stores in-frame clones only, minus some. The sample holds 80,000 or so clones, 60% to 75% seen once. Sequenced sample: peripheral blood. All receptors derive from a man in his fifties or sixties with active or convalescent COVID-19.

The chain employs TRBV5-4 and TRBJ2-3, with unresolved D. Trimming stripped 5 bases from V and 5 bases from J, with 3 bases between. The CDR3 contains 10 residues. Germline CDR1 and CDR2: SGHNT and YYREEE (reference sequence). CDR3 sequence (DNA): TGTGCCAGCAGGCGAGATACGCAGTATTTT. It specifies CASRRDTQYF. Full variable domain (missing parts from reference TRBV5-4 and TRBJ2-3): ETGVTQSPTHLIKTRGQQVTLRCSSQSGHNTVSWYQQALGQGPQFIFQYYREEENGRGNFPPRFSGLQFPNYSSELNVNALELDDSALYLCASRRDTQYFGPGTRLTVL.

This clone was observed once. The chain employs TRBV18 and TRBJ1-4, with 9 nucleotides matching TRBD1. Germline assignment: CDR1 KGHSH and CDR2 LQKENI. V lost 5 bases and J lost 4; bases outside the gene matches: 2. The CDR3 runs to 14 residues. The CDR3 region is CASSTGQGNEKLFF. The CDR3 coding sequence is TGTGCCAGCTCAACGGGACAGGGTAATGAAAAACTGTTTTTT.

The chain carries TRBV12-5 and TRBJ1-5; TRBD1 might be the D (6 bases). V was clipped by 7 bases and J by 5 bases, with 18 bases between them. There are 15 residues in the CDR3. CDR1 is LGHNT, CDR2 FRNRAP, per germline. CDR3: CASASDSAPYQPQHF. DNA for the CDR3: TGTGCTAGTGCTTCGGACAGCGCACCTTATCAGCCCCAGCATTTT. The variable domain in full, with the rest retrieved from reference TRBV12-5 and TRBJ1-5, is DARVTQTPRHKVTEMGQEVTMRCQPILGHNTVFWYRQTMMQGLELLAYFRNRAPLDDSGMPKDRFSAEMPDATLATLKIQPSEPRDSAVYFCASASDSAPYQPQHFGDGTRLSIL.

The CDR3 sequence is CASSSGLAGGIYEQYF. CDR3 DNA sequence: TGTGCCAGCAGCTCGGGACTAGCGGGGGGGATCTACGAGCAGTACTTC. This chain uses TRBV5-4 with TRBJ2-7; 16 nucleotides line up with TRBD2. With V trimmed by 3 bases and J by 3 bases, 3 bases remained unmatched. Germline CDR1 is SGHNT and CDR2 is YYREEE (reference sequence). The CDR3 spans 16 residues.

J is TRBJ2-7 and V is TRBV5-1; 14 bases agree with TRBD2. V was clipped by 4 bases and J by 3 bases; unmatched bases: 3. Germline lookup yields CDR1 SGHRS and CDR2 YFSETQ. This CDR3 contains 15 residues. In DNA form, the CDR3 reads TGCGCCAGCAGCCCGGGACTAGCGGGGGACTACGAGCAGTACTTC. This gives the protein CASSPGLAGDYEQYF.

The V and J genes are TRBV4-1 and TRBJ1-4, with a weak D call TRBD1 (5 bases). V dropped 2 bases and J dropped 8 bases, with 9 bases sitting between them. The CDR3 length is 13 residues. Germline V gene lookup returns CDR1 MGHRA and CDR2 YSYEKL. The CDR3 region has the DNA TGCGCCAGCAGCCAACTACAGGACGAAAAACTGTTTTTT. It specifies CASSQLQDEKLFF.

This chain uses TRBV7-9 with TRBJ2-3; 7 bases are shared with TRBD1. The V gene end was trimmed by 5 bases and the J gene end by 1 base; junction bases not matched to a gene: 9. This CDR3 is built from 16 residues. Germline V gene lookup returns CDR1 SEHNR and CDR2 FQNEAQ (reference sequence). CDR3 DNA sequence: TGTGCCAGCAGCCCCCGGAACAGGGGAGGCACAGATACGCAGTATTTT. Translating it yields CASSPRNRGGTDTQYF.

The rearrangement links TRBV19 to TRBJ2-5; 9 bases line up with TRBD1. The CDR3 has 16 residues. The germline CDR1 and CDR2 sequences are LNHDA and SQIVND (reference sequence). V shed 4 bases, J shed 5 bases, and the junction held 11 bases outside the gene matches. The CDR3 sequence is CASSTEGTGRGETQYF. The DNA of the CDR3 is TGTGCCAGTAGTACCGAAGGGACAGGGCGGGGGGAGACCCAGTACTTC.

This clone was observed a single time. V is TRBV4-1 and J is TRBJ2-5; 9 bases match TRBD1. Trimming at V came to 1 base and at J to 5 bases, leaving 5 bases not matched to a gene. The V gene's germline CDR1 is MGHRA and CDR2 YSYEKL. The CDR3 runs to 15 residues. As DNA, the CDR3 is TGCGCCAGCAGCCAAGGACAGGGGGTGCGGGAGACCCAGTACTTC. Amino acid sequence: CASSQGQGVRETQYF.

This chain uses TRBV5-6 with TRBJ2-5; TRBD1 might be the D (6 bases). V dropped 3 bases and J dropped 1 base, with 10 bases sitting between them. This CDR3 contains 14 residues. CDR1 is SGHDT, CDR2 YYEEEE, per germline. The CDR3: CASSYGQTQETQYF. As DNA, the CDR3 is TGTGCCAGCAGCTACGGACAGACCCAAGAGACCCAGTACTTC.

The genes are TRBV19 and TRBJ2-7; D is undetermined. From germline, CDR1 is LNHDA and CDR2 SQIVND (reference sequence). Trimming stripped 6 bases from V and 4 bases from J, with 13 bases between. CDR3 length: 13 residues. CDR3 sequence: CASRIPNSYEQYF. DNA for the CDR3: TGTGCCAGTAGGATCCCGAACAGTTACGAGCAGTACTTC. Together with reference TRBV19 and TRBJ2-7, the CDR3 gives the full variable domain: DGGITQSPKYLFRKEGQNVTLSCEQNLNHDAMYWYRQDPGQGLRLIYYSQIVNDFQKGDIAEGYSVSREKKESFPLTVTSAQKNPTAFYLCASRIPNSYEQYFGPGTRLTVT.

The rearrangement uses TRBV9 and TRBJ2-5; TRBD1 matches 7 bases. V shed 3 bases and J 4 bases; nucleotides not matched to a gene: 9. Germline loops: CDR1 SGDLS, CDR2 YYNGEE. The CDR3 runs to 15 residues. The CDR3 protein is CASSGRARGTETQYF. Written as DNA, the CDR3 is TGTGCCAGCAGCGGCCGGGCCAGGGGGACAGAGACCCAGTACTTC.

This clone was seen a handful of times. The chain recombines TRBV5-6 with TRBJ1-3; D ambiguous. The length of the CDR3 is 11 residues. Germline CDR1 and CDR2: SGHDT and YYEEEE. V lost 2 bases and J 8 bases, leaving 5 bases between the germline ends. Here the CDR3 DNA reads TGTGCCAGCAGCTTCGGGTACACCATATATTTT. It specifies CASSFGYTIYF.

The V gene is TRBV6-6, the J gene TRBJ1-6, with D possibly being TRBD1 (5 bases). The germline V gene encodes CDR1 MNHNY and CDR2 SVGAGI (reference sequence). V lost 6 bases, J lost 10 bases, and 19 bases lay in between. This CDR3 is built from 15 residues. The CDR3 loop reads CASSPPGGKGSPLHF. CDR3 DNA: TGTGCCAGCAGCCCCCCCGGTGGGAAGGGGTCACCCCTCCACTTT.

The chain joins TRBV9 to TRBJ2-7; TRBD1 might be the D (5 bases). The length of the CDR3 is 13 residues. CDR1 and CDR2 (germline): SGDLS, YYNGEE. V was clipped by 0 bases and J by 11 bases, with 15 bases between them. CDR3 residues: CASSVGWGKMEYF. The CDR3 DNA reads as TGTGCCAGCAGCGTAGGTTGGGGCAAAATGGAGTACTTC.